This TCR beta chain was sequenced in a study of T cell responses to AZD1222 COVID-19 vaccine. Overall study results and limits: The study sampled repertoires only after the peak T cell response.

Germline loops: CDR1 LGHDT, CDR2 YNNKEL (reference sequence). V was cut by 1 base and J by 5 bases, with 18 bases left in between. The CDR3 covers 17 residues. Measured with immunoSEQ multiplex PCR; TCRdb has only the in-frame clones, and not every one. Altogether about 120,000 clones are present, around nine tenths being singletons, with the ten largest covering roughly 2.3%. Concerning this clone: Its antigen is as yet unknown.

This TCR derives from an adult in good health. The starting material was peripheral blood, obtained on day 0 of AZD1222 vaccination. The rearrangement links TRBV3-1 (or the pseudogene TRBV3-2) to TRBJ2-1; D may correspond to TRBD1 or TRBD2 (5 bases each). CDR3 DNA: TGTGCCAGCAGCCAAGTCCCGGGACCCATGGACCACAATGAGCAGTTCTTC. This codes for CASSQVPGPMDHNEQFF.